This TCR beta chain originates from a study of cytomegalovirus exposure and HLA in healthy donors. Study-level findings and limits: According to the study, roughly 180 TCR beta chains were cytomegalovirus-associated.

PCR employed 60 Vbeta and 13 Jbeta primers. Clones were sequenced by immunoSEQ multiplex PCR, and TCRdb holds only the in-frame ones, with some missing. The table records about 120,000 clones, around 80% of them present only once. CDR3 length: 13 amino acids. The germline V gene has CDR1 SGHNT and CDR2 YYREEE (reference sequence). V gave up 9 bases and J gave up 8 bases; unmatched junction bases: 9. Regarding this clone: No antigen is known for it.

This receptor was taken from a female donor in good health and CMV-seronegative. Sequenced: PBMCs. V gene TRBV5-4 combines with J gene TRBJ2-4, with 9 bases that match TRBD1. The CDR3 DNA reads as TGTGCCACGAAGGGACAGGGAGGGGACATTCAGTACTTC. Its translation is CATKGQGGDIQYF.